This T cell receptor beta chain was observed in a study of molecular identifiers for immune sequencing clone quantification. Study-wide results and limits: Molecules of identical TCR sharing a barcode could underestimate highly expanded clone sizes. Clones exceeding 20 RNA copies carried over 97% of effector molecules but under 1% of naive-cell molecules.

This clonotype was counted at least ten times. Its antigen is still unknown. Naive CD8 T cells were picked out by sorting for CD8+CD4-CCR7+CD45RA+. The germline CDR1 and CDR2 sequences are SGHRS and YFSETQ. V was pared by 4 bases and J by 3 bases, with 8 bases of the junction left unmatched. The CDR3 length is 16 residues. Previously published methods and listed TCR primers were used for the bulk TCR libraries. Each CDR3 protein is one row after TCRdb ran MiXCR on the PCR reads. The sample carries about 640,000 distinct CDR3 sequences, roughly 21% recorded once. Sequencing was carried out using naive CD8+ T cells from blood, with Jurkat cell RNA spiked in. Subset defined: FACS-sorted CD8+CD4-CCR7+CD45RA+ naive T cells. The V and J genes are TRBV5-1 and TRBJ1-4, with 8 bases fitting TRBD1. This clonotype originated in a human donor in good health. Some libraries in this study had Jurkat cell RNA spiked in. CDR3: CASSPGQGASNEKLFF. CDR3 coding DNA: TGCGCCAGCAGCCCAGGGCAGGGGGCTTCTAATGAAAAACTGTTTTTT.